This T cell receptor beta chain was captured by sequencing in a study of blood T cell repertoires in COVID-19. Libraries were prepared by immunoSEQ multiplex PCR; TCRdb keeps only in-frame clonotypes and omits some of them. The sample consists of about 280,000 clones, less than 90% of them appearing once. This clone was seen only once. Input material: peripheral blood. This clonotype originated in a human donor in a cohort sampled during active COVID-19.

The CDR3 loop is CSVEAGDEQYF. Here the CDR3 DNA reads TGCAGCGTTGAAGCCGGGGACGAGCAGTACTTC. The chain combines TRBV29-1 with TRBJ2-7, with D possibly TRBD2 on 5 matching bases. Germline CDR1 is SQVTM and CDR2 is ANQGSEA. V was cut by 1 base and J by 5 bases, with 6 bases left in between. This CDR3 contains 11 residues.